This record looks at one T cell receptor (beta chain) sequence and its context. Antigen: not known. The sample belongs to a study of vaccination effects on CD4 cells after COVID-19. After roughly 11 days in culture, the CD4+ T cells were isolated. Two-dose vaccination with either BNT162b2 or mRNA-1273 was given to the participants. Germline assignment: CDR1 LNHDA and CDR2 SQIVND (reference sequence). The CDR3 consists of 15 residues. V was pared by 1 base and J by 0 bases, with 7 bases between. Sequencing was performed with immunoSEQ multiplex PCR; in TCRdb, only in-frame clones are kept and a portion is missing. The sample holds tens of thousands of clones, around 70% seen once.

This receptor was obtained from a human donor who received a COVID-19 vaccine. Sample: CD4+ T cells from PBMCs cultured without peptide, taken after COVID-19 vaccination. The chain carries TRBV19 and TRBJ1-5; D gene ambiguous. CDR3 in DNA: TGTGCCAGTAGTATAGTGAGTAATAGCAATCAGCCCCAGCATTTT. Its translation: CASSIVSNSNQPQHF.